This record concerns one T cell receptor (beta chain) sequence. These data originate in a study of blood T cell repertoires in COVID-19. Enrollees, roughly 18 to 95 years old, lived in 24 US areas. Assignments of participants to cohorts depended upon their own reported clinical history. Donors of Cohort 3 who recovered were those that had two negative PCRs, clearance, or symptom resolution. In the original workflow: By means of reference gene primer amplification, nucleated cell counts were estimated. Repertoires were generated with immunoSEQ multiplex PCR, while TCRdb's copy carries only in-frame clones and drops some. That table is the source of V, J and clone size, and D and trimming were worked out from the DNA. This table holds roughly 160,000 clones, over 75% found once. Trimming at V came to 0 bases and at J to 4 bases, leaving 6 bases not matched to a gene. The germline V gene encodes CDR1 LNHDA and CDR2 SQIVND (reference sequence). The CDR3 totals 19 residues.

This TCR came from a woman aged 45 to 65 who had recovered from COVID-19. The chain links TRBV19 to TRBJ2-1; the match to TRBD2 covers 16 bases. The sequencing sample was made of PBMCs or T cells enriched from blood (not recorded which). CDR3 sequence reads: CASSIDGTSGRAGYNEQFF. The CDR3 region has the DNA TGTGCCAGTAGTATAGACGGGACTAGCGGGAGGGCCGGGTACAATGAGCAGTTCTTC.